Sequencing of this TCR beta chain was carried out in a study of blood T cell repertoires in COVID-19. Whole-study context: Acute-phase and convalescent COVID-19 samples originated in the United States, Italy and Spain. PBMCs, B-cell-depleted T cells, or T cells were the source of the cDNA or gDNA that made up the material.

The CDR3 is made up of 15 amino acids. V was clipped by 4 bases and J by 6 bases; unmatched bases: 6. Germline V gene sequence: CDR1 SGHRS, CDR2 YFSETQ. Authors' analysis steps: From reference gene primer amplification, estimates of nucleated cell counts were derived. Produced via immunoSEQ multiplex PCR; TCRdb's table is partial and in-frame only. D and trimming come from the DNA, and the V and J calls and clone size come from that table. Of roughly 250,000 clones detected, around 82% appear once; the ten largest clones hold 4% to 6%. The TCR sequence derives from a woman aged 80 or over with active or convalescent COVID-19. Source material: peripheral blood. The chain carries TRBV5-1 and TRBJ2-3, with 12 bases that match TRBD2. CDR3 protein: CASSPTSGGIDTQYF. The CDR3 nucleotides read TGCGCCAGCAGCCCCACTAGCGGGGGGATTGATACGCAGTATTTT.